This TCR beta chain was profiled in a study of T cell repertoires in cytomegalovirus infection. As concerns this clonotype: Its matching antigen is unknown.

CDR1 and CDR2 (germline): SGHTA, FQGTGA. The CDR3 sequence is 15 residues long. With 5 bases clipped from V and 9 bases from J, the junction kept 15 bases outside the gene matches. General study results and limits: The response measured ex vivo was dominated by TCR beta clonotypes (HLA-C-restricted and CMV-specific).

TCRdb re-analysed the reads in MiXCR, keeping a single row per CDR3 protein. Among around 750,000 distinct CDR3 sequences listed, around a third were seen once. The chain carries TRBV7-3 and TRBJ1-1, with TRBD1 matching over 7 bases. The clonotype comes from a human donor in good health (CMV status not recorded). Some clones in this sample may be carry-over from other donors' samples. This material consisted of cultured CD8+ T cells from PBMCs, taken from culture after CMV antigen stimulation. This chain's CDR3 is CASSGGGTAKTKAFF. The CDR3 DNA reads TGTGCCAGCAGCGGAGGCGGGACAGCCAAAACTAAAGCTTTCTTT.